This entry concerns a single TCR beta chain. Its target is unknown. RNA was extracted with the RNeasy kit, and a quantity of roughly 0.5 to 1 ug was reverse transcribed using random hexamers. Across 54 Vbeta and 13 Jbeta, TCR beta CDR3 was amplified with immunoSEQ multiplex PCR. TCRdb processed the immunoSEQ multiplex PCR reads anew with MiXCR; each CDR3 protein has one entry. The sample has approximately 160,000 distinct CDR3 sequences, about 91% seen once. Per the germline V gene, CDR1 is SGHTA and CDR2 is FQGNSA. V was pared by 5 bases and J by 6 bases, with 17 bases between. The CDR3 is made up of 14 amino acids. This entry is derived from a study of CD8 T cells in Susac syndrome. General study points: As the study acknowledged, the number of individuals who were part of its TCR sequencing and HLA analysis was relatively small.

Sequencing of TCR beta covered CD8+ and CD4+ T cells obtained from blood. This chain connects TRBV7-2 to TRBJ2-7; no definite D call. The specimen was CD4+ T cells from PBMCs. This TCR was recovered from a human donor in good health. The DNA for the CDR3 is TGTGCCAGCAGCCCCGGGCTGACTTGGGGCGAGCAGTACTTC. As protein: CASSPGLTWGEQYF. Looking up the rest from reference TRBV7-2 and TRBJ2-7 gives the full variable domain: GAGVSQSPSNKVTEKGKDVELRCDPISGHTALYWYRQSLGQGLEFLIYFQGNSAPDKSGLPSDRFSAERTGGSVSTLTIQRTQQEDSAVYLCASSPGLTWGEQYFGPGTRLTVT.